This TCR beta chain was identified in a study of blood T cell repertoires in COVID-19. Across the study: COVID-19 samples from acute and convalescent phases originated in the United States, Italy and Spain. PBMCs, B-cell-depleted T cells, or T cells provided the cDNA or gDNA that made up the material.

Original handling: Amplifying reference gene primers gave estimates of nucleated cell counts. Sequencing used immunoSEQ multiplex PCR; TCRdb keeps in-frame clones, though not all of them. V and J calls and clone size are those listed in that table; D and trimming were worked out from the DNA. The sample contains about 25,000 clones, about 88% of which appear only once. V lost 5 bases to trimming and J lost 1 base, with 9 bases between them. Germline assignment: CDR1 SEHNR and CDR2 FQNEAQ (reference sequence). This CDR3 has 13 amino acids. The TCR originated in a man in his sixties or seventies with acute or convalescent COVID-19. The sequenced sample was peripheral blood. This chain links TRBV7-9 with TRBJ2-7; D may be TRBD2 (6 bases). The CDR3 region has the DNA TGTGCCAGCAGCCCCGGGACTTCCTACGAGCAGTACTTC. It encodes CASSPGTSYEQYF.